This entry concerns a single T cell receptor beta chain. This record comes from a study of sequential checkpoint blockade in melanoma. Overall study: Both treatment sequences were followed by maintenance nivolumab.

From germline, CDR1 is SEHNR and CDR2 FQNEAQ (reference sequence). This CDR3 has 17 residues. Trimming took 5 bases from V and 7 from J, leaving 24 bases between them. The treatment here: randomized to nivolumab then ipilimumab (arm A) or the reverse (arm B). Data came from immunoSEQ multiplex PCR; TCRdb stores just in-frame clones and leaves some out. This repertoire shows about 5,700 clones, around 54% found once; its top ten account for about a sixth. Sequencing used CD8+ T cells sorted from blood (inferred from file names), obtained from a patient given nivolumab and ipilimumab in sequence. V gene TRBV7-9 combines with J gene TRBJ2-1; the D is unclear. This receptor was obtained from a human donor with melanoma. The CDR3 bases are TGTGCCAGCAGCCCGCCCGACTCCGCCGGTTACCGGAATGAGCAGTTCTTC. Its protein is CASSPPDSAGYRNEQFF. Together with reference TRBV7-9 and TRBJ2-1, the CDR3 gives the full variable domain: DTGVSQNPRHKITKRGQNVTFRCDPISEHNRLYWYRQTLGQGPEFLTYFQNEAQLEKSRLLSDRFSAERPKGSFSTLEIQRTEQGDSAMYLCASSPPDSAGYRNEQFFGPGTRLTVL.